This T cell receptor (beta chain) came from a study of spatial heterogeneity in lung cancer. Study results and limitations: How many expanded intratumoral alpha and beta TCRs were present tracked the tumor mutation count, which was a count of nonsynonymous mutations.

Germline assignment: CDR1 DFQATT and CDR2 SNEGSKA (reference sequence). There are 15 residues in the CDR3. The V gene lost 0 bases and the J gene lost 1 base, with 12 bases spanning the gap. TCRdb re-called the 5' RACE reads through MiXCR, storing one row per CDR3 protein. The repertoire holds about 18,000 distinct CDR3 sequences, around 8% seen once, with 23% in the top ten. A note on this clonotype: Its antigen is unidentified.

Documented time point: sample taken at primary tumor resection. The source was lung tumor tissue, collected at surgery. The V gene is TRBV20-1, the J gene TRBJ1-1, with D perhaps TRBD1 (5 bases). This receptor was obtained from a male donor with early-stage non-small cell lung cancer. In nucleotides, the CDR3 is TGCAGTGCTAGAGATTGGGGCAGGGAGAACACTGAAGCTTTCTTT. Its protein is CSARDWGRENTEAFF.